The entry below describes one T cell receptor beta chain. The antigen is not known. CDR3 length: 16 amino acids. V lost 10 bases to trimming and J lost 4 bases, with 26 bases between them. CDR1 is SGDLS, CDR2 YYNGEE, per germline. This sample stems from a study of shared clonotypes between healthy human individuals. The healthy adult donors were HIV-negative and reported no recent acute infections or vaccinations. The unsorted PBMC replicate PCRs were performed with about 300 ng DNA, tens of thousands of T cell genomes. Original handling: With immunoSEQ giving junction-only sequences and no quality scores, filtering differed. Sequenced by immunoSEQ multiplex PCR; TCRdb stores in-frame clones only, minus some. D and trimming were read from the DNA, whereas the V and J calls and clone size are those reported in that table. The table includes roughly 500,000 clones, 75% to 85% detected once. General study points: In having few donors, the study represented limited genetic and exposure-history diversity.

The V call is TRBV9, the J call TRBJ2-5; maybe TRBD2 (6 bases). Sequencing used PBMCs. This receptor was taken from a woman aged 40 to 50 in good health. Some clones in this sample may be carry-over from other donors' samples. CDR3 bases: TGTGCCCGTGTGAGCCGGAGGGAGGCGAAAGGAGAGACCCAGTACTTC. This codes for CARVSRREAKGETQYF.